This TCR beta chain was obtained from a study of T cell responses to AZD1222 COVID-19 vaccine. Sequencing was performed with immunoSEQ multiplex PCR; in TCRdb, only in-frame clones are kept and a portion is missing. The sample yields over 110,000 clones, 93% seen once. The CDR3 is 14 amino acids. V lost 0 bases and J lost 8, with 13 bases in between. CDR1 SGHTA and CDR2 FQGNSA come from the germline V gene. The rearrangement uses TRBV7-2 and TRBJ1-2; D not certain. The sequence was obtained from an adult in good health. Material: peripheral blood, obtained on day 0 of AZD1222 vaccination. The CDR3 is CASSLASRGQGYTF. CDR3 coding DNA: TGTGCCAGCAGCTTAGCGAGTCGGGGTCAAGGCTACACCTTC.